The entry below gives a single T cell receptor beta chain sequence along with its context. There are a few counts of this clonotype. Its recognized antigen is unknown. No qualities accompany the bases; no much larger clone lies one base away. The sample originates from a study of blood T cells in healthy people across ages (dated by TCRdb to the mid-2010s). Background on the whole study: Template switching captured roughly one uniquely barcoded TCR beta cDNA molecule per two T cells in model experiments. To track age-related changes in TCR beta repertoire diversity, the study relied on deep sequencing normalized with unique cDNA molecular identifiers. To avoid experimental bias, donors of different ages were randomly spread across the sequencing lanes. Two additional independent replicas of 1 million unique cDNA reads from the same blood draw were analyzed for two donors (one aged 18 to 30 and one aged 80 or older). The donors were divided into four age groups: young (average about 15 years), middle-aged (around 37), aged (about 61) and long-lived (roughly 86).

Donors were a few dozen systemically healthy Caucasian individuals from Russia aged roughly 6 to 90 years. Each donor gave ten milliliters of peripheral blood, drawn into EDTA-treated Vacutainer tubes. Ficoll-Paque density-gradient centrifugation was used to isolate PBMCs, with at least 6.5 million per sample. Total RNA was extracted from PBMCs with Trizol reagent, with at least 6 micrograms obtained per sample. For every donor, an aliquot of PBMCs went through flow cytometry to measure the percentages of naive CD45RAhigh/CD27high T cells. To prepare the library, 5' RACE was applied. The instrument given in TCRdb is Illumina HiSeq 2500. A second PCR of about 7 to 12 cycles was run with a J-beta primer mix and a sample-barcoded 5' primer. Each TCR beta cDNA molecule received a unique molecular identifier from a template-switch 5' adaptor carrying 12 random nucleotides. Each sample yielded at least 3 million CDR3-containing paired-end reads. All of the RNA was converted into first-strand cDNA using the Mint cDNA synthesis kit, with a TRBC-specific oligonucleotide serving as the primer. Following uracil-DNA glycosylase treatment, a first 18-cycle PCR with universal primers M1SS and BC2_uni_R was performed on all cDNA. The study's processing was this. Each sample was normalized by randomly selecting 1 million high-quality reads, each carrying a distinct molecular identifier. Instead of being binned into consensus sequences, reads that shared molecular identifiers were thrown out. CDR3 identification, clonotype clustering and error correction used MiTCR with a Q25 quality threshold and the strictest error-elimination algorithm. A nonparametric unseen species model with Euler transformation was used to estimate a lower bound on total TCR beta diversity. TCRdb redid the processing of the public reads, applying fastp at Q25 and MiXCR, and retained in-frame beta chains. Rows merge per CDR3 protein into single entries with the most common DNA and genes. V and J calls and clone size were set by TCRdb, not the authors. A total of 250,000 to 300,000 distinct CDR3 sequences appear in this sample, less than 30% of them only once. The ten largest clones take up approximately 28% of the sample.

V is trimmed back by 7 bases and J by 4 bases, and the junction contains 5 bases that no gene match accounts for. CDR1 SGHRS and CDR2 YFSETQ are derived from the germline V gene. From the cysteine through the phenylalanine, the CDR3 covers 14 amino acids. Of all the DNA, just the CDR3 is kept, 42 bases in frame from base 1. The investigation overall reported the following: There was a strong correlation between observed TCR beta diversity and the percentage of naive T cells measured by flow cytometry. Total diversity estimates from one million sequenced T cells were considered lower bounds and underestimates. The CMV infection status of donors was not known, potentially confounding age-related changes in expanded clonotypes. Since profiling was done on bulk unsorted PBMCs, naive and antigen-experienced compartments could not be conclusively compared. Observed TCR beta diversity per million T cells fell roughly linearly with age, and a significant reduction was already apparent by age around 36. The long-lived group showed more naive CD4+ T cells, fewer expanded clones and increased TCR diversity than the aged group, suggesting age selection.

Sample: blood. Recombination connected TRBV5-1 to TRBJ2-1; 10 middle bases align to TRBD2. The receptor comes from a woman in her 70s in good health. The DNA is TGCGCCAGCTCAACGACTAGCGGGTACAATGAGCAGTTCTTC. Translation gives CASSTTSGYNEQFF.